This paragraph reports one TCR beta chain. This sample is drawn from a study of blood T cell repertoires in COVID-19. Measured with immunoSEQ multiplex PCR; TCRdb has only the in-frame clones, and not every one. The sample lists a few hundred thousand clones, 70% to 90% occurring once. The study assigned cohorts using participant-reported clinical history. Deletions cut 6 bases from V and 7 bases from J, with 9 bases between. CDR3 length equals 11 residues. The V gene's germline CDR1 is MDHEN and CDR2 SYDVKM. The genes are TRBV28 and TRBJ1-2; D perhaps matches TRBD1 (5 bases). The specimen sequenced was PBMCs or T cells enriched from blood (not recorded which). This clonotype originated in a woman between 40 and 50 years old with acute COVID-19. The CDR3 is CASRVGGGYTF. The CDR3 DNA sequence: TGTGCCAGCAGGGTGGGGGGTGGCTACACCTTC.